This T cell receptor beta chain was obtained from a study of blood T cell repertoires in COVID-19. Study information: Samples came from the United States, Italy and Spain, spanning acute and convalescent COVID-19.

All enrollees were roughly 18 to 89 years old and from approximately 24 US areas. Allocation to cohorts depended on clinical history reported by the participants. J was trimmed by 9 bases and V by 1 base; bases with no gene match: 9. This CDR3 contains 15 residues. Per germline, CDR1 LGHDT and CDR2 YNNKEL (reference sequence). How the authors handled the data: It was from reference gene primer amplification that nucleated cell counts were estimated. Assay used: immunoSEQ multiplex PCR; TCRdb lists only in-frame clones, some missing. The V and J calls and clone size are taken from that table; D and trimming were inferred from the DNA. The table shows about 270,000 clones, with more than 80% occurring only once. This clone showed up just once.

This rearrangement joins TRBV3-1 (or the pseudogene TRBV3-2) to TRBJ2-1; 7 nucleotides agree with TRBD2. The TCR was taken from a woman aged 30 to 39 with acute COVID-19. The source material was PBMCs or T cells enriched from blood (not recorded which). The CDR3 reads CASSQGTGEGLEQFF. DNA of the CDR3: TGTGCCAGCAGCCAAGGTACGGGGGAGGGCCTTGAGCAGTTCTTC.